These 9 T cell receptor beta chains came from one sample sequenced in a study of cytomegalovirus exposure and HLA in healthy donors. PCR involved 60 Vbeta and 13 Jbeta primers. The assay was immunoSEQ multiplex PCR, and TCRdb's table has in-frame clones only and misses some. The table lists 200,000 to 250,000 clones, about 81% of them singletons. Sequenced material: PBMCs. Source of these receptors: a woman in her 40s in good health and CMV-seropositive.

This clone was observed once. The chain has TRBV4-3 and TRBJ2-7; D uncertain. CDR3 length: 14 amino acids. The ends were cut back, 2 bases at V and 0 bases at J, with 8 bases in the middle. In germline, CDR1 is LGHNA, CDR2 YSLEER. CDR3 sequence: CASSQTLISYEQYF. DNA of the CDR3: TGCGCCAGCAGCCAAACATTGATCTCCTACGAGCAGTACTTC.

The chain has TRBV9 and TRBJ1-4; D not certain. This CDR3 is built from 13 residues. CDR1 and CDR2 (germline): SGDLS, YYNGEE. Trimming took 5 bases from V and 4 from J, leaving 9 bases between them. The CDR3 loop reads CASSRDLNEKLFF. CDR3 DNA: TGTGCCAGCAGTCGGGATCTTAATGAAAAACTGTTTTTT.

The CDR3 DNA sequence: TGTGCCAGCAGCCTCCTTCGGGAGGCGAGCAATCAGCCCCAGCATTTT. This encodes CASSLLREASNQPQHF. J is TRBJ1-5 and V is TRBV7-8, with unresolved D. V was trimmed by 5 bases and J by 1 base, leaving 15 bases between them. Germline CDR1 and CDR2: SGHVS and FQNEAQ. The CDR3 covers 16 residues.

The chain recombines TRBV21-1 with TRBJ1-2; the tabulated D call, TRBD1, remains unverified against the DNA. TRBV21-1 is shown as a pseudogene. The CDR3 is 17 amino acids. CDR3 DNA sequence: TGTGCCAGCAGCAATACCGGGACAGGGGGTGGGGACTATGGCTACACCTTC. This sequence encodes CASSNTGTGGGDYGYTF.

The V call is TRBV9, the J call TRBJ2-5; D may be TRBD2 (6 bases). V lost 5 bases and J lost 2, with 10 bases in between. The germline V gene encodes CDR1 SGDLS and CDR2 YYNGEE. This CDR3 spans 13 amino acids. The DNA for the CDR3 is TGTGCCAGCAGTGGGACTCTTCAAGAGACCCAGTACTTC. Amino acid sequence: CASSGTLQETQYF.

The chain uses TRBV7-9 and TRBJ2-3, with D perhaps TRBD2 (6 bases). The germline gives CDR1 SEHNR, CDR2 FQNEAQ (reference sequence). The CDR3 length is 15 residues. The germline V and J ends were trimmed by 2 bases and 2 bases, with 11 bases remaining between them. CDR3 coding DNA: TGTGCCAGCAGCTTACCAGCGGGCCCCACAGATACGCAGTATTTT. It codes for CASSLPAGPTDTQYF.

The V and J genes are TRBV2 and TRBJ1-1; tentative D call: TRBD1 (5 bases). The CDR3 loop spans 14 amino acids. V was cut by 4 bases and J by 1 base, with 10 bases left in between. Per the germline V gene, CDR1 is SNHLY and CDR2 is FYNNEI. The CDR3 here is CASSVGHPNTEAFF. CDR3 nucleotide sequence: TGTGCCAGCAGTGTTGGACACCCGAACACTGAAGCTTTCTTT.

Note on this clone: The sample holds other DNA sequences that translate to the same CDR3. This chain joins TRBV7-2 and TRBJ1-5; D gene uncertain. Germline V lookup: CDR1 SGHTA, CDR2 FQGNSA. The CDR3 loop spans 16 amino acids. Trimming took 2 bases from V and 0 from J, leaving 11 bases between them. This CDR3 is CASSLSGRYSNQPQHF. In DNA, the CDR3 is TGTGCCAGCAGCTTAAGCGGAAGGTATAGCAATCAGCCCCAGCATTTT.

The chain couples TRBV7-9 to TRBJ1-1, with TRBD1 identical over 11 bases. The CDR3 spans 16 residues. CDR1 and CDR2 (germline): SEHNR, FQNEAQ (reference sequence). After removal of 8 bases from V and 3 bases from J, the junction contained 11 bases not matched to a gene. The CDR3 DNA is TGTGCCAGCTCCGGAGGACAGGGGGCGTGGGACACTGAAGCTTTCTTT. It yields the protein CASSGGQGAWDTEAFF. Filled out from reference TRBV7-9 and TRBJ1-1, the complete variable domain reads DTGVSQNPRHKITKRGQNVTFRCDPISEHNRLYWYRQTLGQGPEFLTYFQNEAQLEKSRLLSDRFSAERPKGSFSTLEIQRTEQGDSAMYLCASSGGQGAWDTEAFFGQGTRLTVV.